The rows below give T cell receptor beta chains drawn from one sample of a study of blood T cell repertoires in COVID-19. Clones were read by immunoSEQ multiplex PCR, and TCRdb kept only the in-frame ones, dropping some. The sample shows around 250,000 clones, roughly 86% of them seen only once. The sequencing sample was made of PBMCs or T cells enriched from blood (not recorded which). The source is a woman aged 45-65 years who had recovered from COVID-19. CDR3s include the opening cysteine and the closing phenylalanine or tryptophan. D genes are given only for firm matches. Size is stated for part of the rows, as once, few or many counts, or as a class when the clone is expanded.

J gene: TRBJ2-7; V gene: TRBV27; CDR3 length: 14; D gene: TRBD1; clone size: NA; CDR3 protein: CASSFSQGAGEQYF; CDR3 DNA: TGTGCCAGCAGTTTTTCCCAGGGGGCGGGGGAGCAGTACTTC
J gene: TRBJ2-7; V gene: TRBV7-9; CDR3 length: 12; D gene: NA; clone size: NA; CDR3 protein: CASSGQPDWEYF; CDR3 DNA: TGTGCCAGCAGCGGACAGCCTGACTGGGAGTACTTC
J gene: TRBJ1-6; V gene: TRBV4-3; CDR3 length: 14; D gene: NA; clone size: NA; CDR3 protein: CASSQAQEPSPLHF; CDR3 DNA: TGCGCCAGCAGCCAGGCACAGGAACCTTCACCCCTCCACTTT
J gene: TRBJ2-1; V gene: TRBV30; CDR3 length: 13; D gene: NA; clone size: NA; CDR3 protein: CAWSINQRHEQFF; CDR3 DNA: TGTGCCTGGAGTATTAACCAGAGGCATGAGCAGTTCTTC
J gene: TRBJ1-1; V gene: TRBV9; CDR3 length: 13; D gene: NA; clone size: NA; CDR3 protein: CASSVADITEAFF; CDR3 DNA: TGTGCCAGCAGCGTAGCAGACATCACTGAAGCTTTCTTT
J gene: TRBJ2-1; V gene: TRBV11-2; CDR3 length: 15; D gene: TRBD1; clone size: many; CDR3 protein: CASSPGTGGGGEQFF; CDR3 DNA: TGTGCCAGCTCCCCCGGGACAGGGGGAGGTGGTGAGCAGTTCTTC
J gene: TRBJ1-1; V gene: TRBV30; CDR3 length: 13; D gene: NA; clone size: NA; CDR3 protein: CAWNSKLNTEAFF; CDR3 DNA: TGTGCCTGGAACAGCAAATTGAACACTGAAGCTTTCTTT
J gene: TRBJ1-4; V gene: TRBV28; CDR3 length: 15; D gene: NA; clone size: NA; CDR3 protein: CASSHRTLRNEKLFF; CDR3 DNA: TGTGCCAGCAGTCATAGGACACTAAGGAATGAAAAACTGTTTTTT
J gene: TRBJ2-3; V gene: TRBV3-1/TRBV3-2; CDR3 length: 14; D gene: NA; clone size: NA; CDR3 protein: CASSPGLPTDTQYF; CDR3 DNA: TGTGCCAGCAGCCCGGGACTTCCCACAGATACGCAGTATTTT
J gene: TRBJ2-5; V gene: TRBV6-6; CDR3 length: 15; D gene: TRBD2; clone size: NA; CDR3 protein: CASSPAVERGPPEYF; CDR3 DNA: TGTGCCAGCAGTCCAGCCGTGGAGCGGGGCCCCCCGGAGTACTTC
J gene: TRBJ2-2; V gene: TRBV7-2; CDR3 length: 16; D gene: NA; clone size: NA; CDR3 protein: CASSHQPPGYLGELFF; CDR3 DNA: TGTGCCAGCAGCCACCAACCCCCGGGGTACCTCGGGGAGCTGTTTTTT
J gene: TRBJ2-3; V gene: TRBV24-1; CDR3 length: 17; D gene: TRBD2; clone size: NA; CDR3 protein: CATSDRGLAGAGDTQYF; CDR3 DNA: TGTGCCACCAGTGATCGGGGACTAGCGGGAGCTGGAGATACGCAGTATTTT
J gene: TRBJ1-5; V gene: TRBV6-2/TRBV6-3; CDR3 length: 14; D gene: NA; clone size: NA; CDR3 protein: CASSLDRVSQPQHF; CDR3 DNA: TGTGCCAGCAGCTTGGACAGAGTTTCTCAGCCCCAGCATTTT
J gene: TRBJ2-1; V gene: TRBV19; CDR3 length: 14; D gene: NA; clone size: NA; CDR3 protein: CASSTTMTQGLAIF; CDR3 DNA: TGTGCCAGTAGTACAACGATGACACAGGGCCTGGCTATCTTC
J gene: TRBJ1-3; V gene: TRBV3-1/TRBV3-2; CDR3 length: 17; D gene: NA; clone size: NA; CDR3 protein: CASSQDLGGSGIDTIYF; CDR3 DNA: TGTGCCAGCAGCCAAGATCTGGGAGGATCTGGAATAGACACCATATATTTT
J gene: TRBJ1-5; V gene: TRBV7-8; CDR3 length: 16; D gene: NA; clone size: NA; CDR3 protein: CASSLAEQTSNQPQHF; CDR3 DNA: TGTGCCAGCAGCTTAGCGGAACAGACTAGCAATCAGCCCCAGCATTTT
J gene: TRBJ1-1; V gene: TRBV6-5; CDR3 length: 13; D gene: NA; clone size: NA; CDR3 protein: CASSYSRVTEAFF; CDR3 DNA: TGTGCCAGCAGTTACTCGCGGGTAACTGAAGCTTTCTTT
J gene: TRBJ1-2; V gene: TRBV18; CDR3 length: 14; D gene: NA; clone size: NA; CDR3 protein: CASSPDPGGYGYTF; CDR3 DNA: TGTGCCAGCTCACCAGATCCTGGCGGCTATGGCTACACCTTC
J gene: TRBJ2-1; V gene: TRBV24-1; CDR3 length: 13; D gene: NA; clone size: NA; CDR3 protein: CATTDRTYNEQFF; CDR3 DNA: TGTGCCACAACCGACAGGACTTACAATGAGCAGTTCTTC
J gene: TRBJ2-2; V gene: TRBV2; CDR3 length: 16; D gene: NA; clone size: few; CDR3 protein: CASRPAGPFNTGELFF; CDR3 DNA: TGTGCCAGCAGGCCAGCGGGCCCCTTCAACACCGGGGAGCTGTTTTTT
J gene: TRBJ2-1; V gene: TRBV5-1; CDR3 length: 16; D gene: NA; clone size: NA; CDR3 protein: CASSLDFYSSYNEQFF; CDR3 DNA: TGCGCCAGCAGCTTGGACTTCTATAGCTCCTACAATGAGCAGTTCTTC
J gene: TRBJ2-2; V gene: TRBV5-1; CDR3 length: 15; D gene: TRBD2; clone size: NA; CDR3 protein: CASSLAAGVPGELFF; CDR3 DNA: TGCGCCAGCAGCTTGGCGGCGGGAGTTCCCGGGGAGCTGTTTTTT
J gene: TRBJ1-1; V gene: TRBV11-3; CDR3 length: 16; D gene: TRBD1; clone size: few; CDR3 protein: CASSTDWTGGRDEAFF; CDR3 DNA: TGTGCCAGCAGCACCGACTGGACAGGGGGCAGGGATGAAGCTTTCTTT
J gene: TRBJ2-1; V gene: TRBV5-6; CDR3 length: 13; D gene: NA; clone size: NA; CDR3 protein: CASSHRDRNEQFF; CDR3 DNA: TGTGCCAGCAGCCACAGGGATCGCAATGAGCAGTTCTTC
J gene: TRBJ1-6; V gene: TRBV30; CDR3 length: 14; D gene: NA; clone size: NA; CDR3 protein: CAWSVAGFNSPLHF; CDR3 DNA: TGTGCCTGGAGTGTAGCGGGTTTTAATTCACCCCTCCACTTT
J gene: TRBJ2-7; V gene: TRBV10-2; CDR3 length: 13; D gene: TRBD2; clone size: NA; CDR3 protein: CASSQLAGLEQYF; CDR3 DNA: TGCGCCAGCAGTCAACTAGCGGGACTCGAGCAGTACTTC
J gene: TRBJ2-1; V gene: TRBV5-1; CDR3 length: 13; D gene: NA; clone size: NA; CDR3 protein: CASESGLRNEQFF; CDR3 DNA: TGCGCCAGCGAGTCGGGACTCCGGAATGAGCAGTTCTTC
J gene: TRBJ2-2; V gene: TRBV11-3; CDR3 length: 15; D gene: TRBD2; clone size: NA; CDR3 protein: CASSQREAGTGELFF; CDR3 DNA: TGTGCCAGCAGCCAGCGGGAGGCTGGCACCGGGGAGCTGTTTTTT
J gene: TRBJ1-1; V gene: TRBV6-2/TRBV6-3; CDR3 length: 13; D gene: NA; clone size: NA; CDR3 protein: CASSYGPNTEAFF; CDR3 DNA: TGTGCCAGCAGTTACGGGCCGAACACTGAAGCTTTCTTT
J gene: TRBJ2-3; V gene: TRBV7-9; CDR3 length: 14; D gene: NA; clone size: NA; CDR3 protein: CASSLRQGTDTQYF; CDR3 DNA: TGTGCCAGCAGCTTACGACAGGGCACAGATACGCAGTATTTT
J gene: TRBJ2-2; V gene: TRBV5-4; CDR3 length: 15; D gene: NA; clone size: NA; CDR3 protein: CASSPARGFTGELFF; CDR3 DNA: TGTGCCAGCAGCCCAGCTAGGGGTTTCACCGGGGAGCTGTTTTTT
J gene: TRBJ1-4; V gene: TRBV7-2; CDR3 length: 13; D gene: NA; clone size: NA; CDR3 protein: CASSLGGNEKLFF; CDR3 DNA: TGTGCCAGCAGCTTAGGCGGAAATGAAAAACTGTTTTTT
J gene: TRBJ2-2; V gene: TRBV9; CDR3 length: 14; D gene: NA; clone size: few; CDR3 protein: CASSVVRDTGELFF; CDR3 DNA: TGTGCCAGCAGCGTAGTCAGGGACACCGGGGAGCTGTTTTTT
J gene: TRBJ2-2; V gene: TRBV7-2; CDR3 length: 19; D gene: NA; clone size: NA; CDR3 protein: CASSLLLRGAGANTGELFF; CDR3 DNA: TGTGCCAGCAGCTTACTTCTACGGGGGGCAGGAGCGAACACCGGGGAGCTGTTTTTT
J gene: TRBJ1-2; V gene: TRBV7-3; CDR3 length: 13; D gene: NA; clone size: NA; CDR3 protein: CASSLTGLYGYTF; CDR3 DNA: TGTGCCAGCAGCTTAACGGGGCTCTATGGCTACACCTTC
J gene: TRBJ1-6; V gene: TRBV30; CDR3 length: 13; D gene: NA; clone size: NA; CDR3 protein: CAWSGIANSPLHF; CDR3 DNA: TGTGCCTGGAGCGGTATAGCTAATTCACCCCTCCACTTT
J gene: TRBJ2-2; V gene: TRBV20-1; CDR3 length: 11; D gene: NA; clone size: NA; CDR3 protein: CRSRVSGELFF; CDR3 DNA: TGCAGATCACGGGTTTCCGGGGAGCTGTTTTTT
J gene: TRBJ1-5; V gene: TRBV4-3; CDR3 length: 19; D gene: TRBD1; clone size: NA; CDR3 protein: CASSQVHRGLLVSNQPQHF; CDR3 DNA: TGCGCCAGCAGCCAAGTCCACAGGGGGCTGTTGGTTAGCAATCAGCCCCAGCATTTT
J gene: TRBJ2-1; V gene: TRBV5-4; CDR3 length: 15; D gene: NA; clone size: NA; CDR3 protein: CASRVGGSSYNEQFF; CDR3 DNA: TGTGCCAGCAGAGTCGGAGGGAGCTCCTACAATGAGCAGTTCTTC
J gene: TRBJ1-2; V gene: TRBV6-5; CDR3 length: 15; D gene: TRBD1; clone size: NA; CDR3 protein: CASSPTTGGVNGYTF; CDR3 DNA: TGTGCCAGCAGTCCCACGACAGGGGGAGTAAATGGCTACACCTTC
J gene: TRBJ1-2; V gene: TRBV6-2/TRBV6-3; CDR3 length: 10; D gene: TRBD1; clone size: NA; CDR3 protein: CASSYPDRQF; CDR3 DNA: TGTGCCAGCAGTTACCCGGACAGGCAGTTC
J gene: TRBJ1-4; V gene: TRBV7-6; CDR3 length: 15; D gene: TRBD1; clone size: NA; CDR3 protein: CASSARTGLNEKLFF; CDR3 DNA: TGTGCCAGCAGCGCCAGGACAGGATTGAATGAAAAACTGTTTTTT
J gene: TRBJ2-1; V gene: TRBV7-8; CDR3 length: 17; D gene: TRBD2; clone size: few; CDR3 protein: CASSPSLVSGGANEQFF; CDR3 DNA: TGTGCCAGCAGCCCCAGTCTAGTCAGCGGGGGGGCCAATGAGCAGTTCTTC
J gene: TRBJ2-7; V gene: TRBV7-9; CDR3 length: 14; D gene: TRBD2; clone size: NA; CDR3 protein: CASSSGLAAGEQYF; CDR3 DNA: TGTGCCAGCAGCTCGGGACTAGCGGCGGGAGAGCAGTACTTC
J gene: TRBJ1-1; V gene: TRBV11-2; CDR3 length: 14; D gene: TRBD1; clone size: NA; CDR3 protein: CASSLGQGGTEAFF; CDR3 DNA: TGTGCCAGCAGCCTCGGACAGGGTGGGACTGAAGCTTTCTTT
J gene: TRBJ2-1; V gene: TRBV19; CDR3 length: 16; D gene: NA; clone size: NA; CDR3 protein: CASSMLTGFGYNEQFF; CDR3 DNA: TGTGCCAGTAGTATGCTAACAGGGTTTGGATACAATGAGCAGTTCTTC
J gene: TRBJ2-1; V gene: TRBV7-2; CDR3 length: 14; D gene: TRBD1; clone size: NA; CDR3 protein: CASSLLGTGDEQFF; CDR3 DNA: TGTGCCAGCAGCTTATTGGGGACAGGGGATGAGCAGTTCTTC
J gene: TRBJ2-5; V gene: TRBV6-5; CDR3 length: 12; D gene: NA; clone size: NA; CDR3 protein: CASAGLGETQYF; CDR3 DNA: TGTGCCAGCGCAGGACTGGGAGAGACCCAGTACTTC
J gene: TRBJ2-7; V gene: TRBV21-1; CDR3 length: 16; D gene: NA; clone size: NA; CDR3 protein: CASSKQPGQGEYEQYF; CDR3 DNA: TGTGCCAGCAGCAAACAGCCGGGACAGGGGGAATACGAGCAGTACTTC
J gene: TRBJ2-3; V gene: TRBV29-1; CDR3 length: 14; D gene: TRBD2; clone size: NA; CDR3 protein: CSVGGLANTDTQYF; CDR3 DNA: TGCAGCGTTGGGGGACTAGCGAACACAGATACGCAGTATTTT
J gene: TRBJ2-7; V gene: TRBV11-2; CDR3 length: 14; D gene: NA; clone size: NA; CDR3 protein: CASSLEIGVSEQYF; CDR3 DNA: TGTGCCAGCAGCTTAGAAATCGGGGTTAGCGAGCAGTACTTC